These 32 T cell receptor beta chains were sequenced from one sample in a study of blood T cell repertoires in COVID-19. TCRdb keeps only in-frame clones here, not all; method: immunoSEQ multiplex PCR. The sample shows 200,000 to 250,000 clones, over 80% of them seen only once. Material for sequencing was PBMCs or T cells enriched from blood (not recorded which). The receptors derive from a woman aged 25 to 39 who had been exposed to COVID-19.

The chain joins TRBV2 to TRBJ2-7, with D possibly TRBD2 on 6 matching bases. V was shortened by 3 bases and J by 1 base, with 7 bases between the two germline ends. Germline loops: CDR1 SNHLY, CDR2 FYNNEI. The length of the CDR3 is 13 residues. The CDR3 bases are TGTGCCAGCAGTGAGGAGGGTTCCTACGAGCAGTACTTC. As protein: CASSEEGSYEQYF. The full variable domain, its missing parts supplied by reference TRBV2 and TRBJ2-7, is EPEVTQTPSHQVTQMGQEVILRCVPISNHLYFYWYRQILGQKVEFLVSFYNNEISEKSEIFDDQFSVERPDGSNFTLKIRSTKLEDSAMYFCASSEEGSYEQYFGPGTRLTVT.

V usage is TRBV3-1 (or the pseudogene TRBV3-2) and J usage is TRBJ2-5; perhaps TRBD1 as D (5 bases). The CDR3 consists of 15 residues. Deletions cut 0 bases from V and 5 bases from J, with 13 bases between. Looked up from germline, CDR1 is LGHDT and CDR2 is YNNKEL (reference sequence). The CDR3 nucleotides read TGTGCCAGCAGCCAAGACGTAGGGGTTGGGGAGACCCAGTACTTC. Translated, it gives CASSQDVGVGETQYF.

The chain has TRBV28 and TRBJ1-2, with 8 bases identical to TRBD1. Per the germline V gene, CDR1 is MDHEN and CDR2 is SYDVKM. This CDR3 comprises 18 residues. The V gene end was trimmed by 4 bases and the J gene end by 0 bases; junction bases not matched to a gene: 13. CDR3 sequence reads: CASSSPSLDRGANYGYTF. CDR3 DNA sequence: TGTGCCAGCAGTTCTCCGAGCCTCGACAGGGGAGCTAACTATGGCTACACCTTC.

The V gene is TRBV6-5, the J gene TRBJ1-4, with 7 bases lining up with TRBD1. Germline-derived CDR1 and CDR2 are MNHEY and SVGAGI. V lost 7 bases and J lost 7; bases outside the gene matches: 9. This CDR3 spans 14 amino acids. The CDR3 nucleotides read TGTGCCAGCAAATTGGACAGGATAATTGAAAAACTGTTTTTT. This gives the protein CASKLDRIIEKLFF.

The gene calls are TRBV5-1 and TRBJ2-7; 12 nucleotides line up with TRBD1. This CDR3 is 15 amino acids long. After removal of 4 bases from V and 6 bases from J, the junction contained 8 bases not matched to a gene. Looked up from germline, CDR1 is SGHRS and CDR2 is YFSETQ. CDR3 sequence: CASSPGQGAISEQYF. CDR3 in DNA: TGCGCCAGCAGCCCGGGACAGGGGGCTATCAGCGAGCAGTACTTC.

As regards this clone: One end of the junction fails to match germline, which may point to a read error. The CDR3 region is CASSPSPGTGWYAF. As DNA, the CDR3 is TGTGCCAGCAGCCCTAGTCCCGGGACAGGGTGGTACGCCTTC. V and J are TRBV11-2 and TRBJ1-2; TRBD1 agrees at 9 bases. Germline V gene lookup returns CDR1 SGHAT and CDR2 FQNNGV. This CDR3 has 14 amino acids.

This chain links TRBV5-4 with TRBJ2-5, with D perhaps matching TRBD1 (6 bases). Germline-derived CDR1 and CDR2 are SGHNT and YYREEE (reference sequence). The CDR3 loop spans 13 amino acids. The V end was cut by 4 bases, the J end by 2 bases, with 9 bases between. In DNA, the CDR3 is TGTGCCAGCAGCCTGGACAGTCAAGAGACCCAGTACTTC. The encoded protein is CASSLDSQETQYF.

This clone was picked up one time. The CDR3 DNA is TGCGCCAGCAGCCAAGCGGCGGCCTGGGAGCAGTACTTC. This sequence encodes CASSQAAAWEQYF. The rearrangement links TRBV4-1 to TRBJ2-7; D ambiguous. CDR1 is MGHRA and CDR2 is YSYEKL in the germline V gene. Trimming took off 1 base at V and 7 bases at J, with 11 bases between the two ends. The CDR3 loop spans 13 amino acids.

Many counts were recorded for this clone. The chain combines TRBV6-5 with TRBJ2-7, with D hard to call. The V end lost 0 bases, the J end lost 2 bases, and 14 bases lay between the germline ends. Looked up from germline, CDR1 is MNHEY and CDR2 is SVGAGI. The CDR3 is 16 amino acids. The CDR3 region is CASSYSTNQQTYEQYF. The CDR3 DNA follows: TGTGCCAGCAGTTACTCGACAAACCAACAAACCTACGAGCAGTACTTC.

The gene calls are TRBV12-3 or TRBV12-4 and TRBJ2-2, with D unresolved. With 3 bases removed from V and 8 bases from J, the gap between germline ends came to 10 bases. The CDR3 loop spans 13 amino acids. CDR3 sequence: CASSFFFPGELFF. The CDR3 nucleotides are TGTGCCAGCAGTTTTTTTTTCCCTGGGGAGCTGTTTTTT.

V and J are TRBV19 and TRBJ1-6; no clear D. Trimming took off 7 bases at V and 10 bases at J, with 14 bases between the two ends. The CDR3 runs to 13 residues. Germline V gene sequence: CDR1 LNHDA, CDR2 SQIVND (reference sequence). CDR3 sequence (DNA): TGTGCCAGTAACCGGGAGCCAGGCTCACCCCTCCACTTT. Residues: CASNREPGSPLHF.

This chain uses TRBV6-5 with TRBJ2-7; 8 bases agree with TRBD1. From germline, CDR1 is MNHEY and CDR2 SVGAGI. The CDR3 contains 13 residues. Trimming cost V 6 bases and J 7 bases; bases outside gene matches: 8. The DNA for the CDR3 is TGTGCCAGCAGAGGGACAGGTAATAATGAGCAGTACTTC. It encodes CASRGTGNNEQYF.

V is TRBV19 and J is TRBJ1-1; D remains unclear. V was trimmed by 6 bases and J by 5 bases, leaving 10 bases between them. Germline V gene data show CDR1 as LNHDA and CDR2 as SQIVND (reference sequence). This CDR3 spans 12 amino acids. This chain's CDR3 is CASRWGGTEAFF. As DNA, the CDR3 is TGTGCCAGTAGATGGGGAGGGACTGAAGCTTTCTTT.

This chain connects TRBV19 to TRBJ2-1; 10 positions agree with TRBD2. CDR3 size: 14 residues. Trimming cost V 7 bases and J 7 bases; bases outside gene matches: 7. Germline lookup yields CDR1 LNHDA and CDR2 SQIVND (reference sequence). In nucleotides, the CDR3 is TGTGCCAGTAACCATCTAGCGGGAGCTAATGAGCAGTTCTTC. Translating it yields CASNHLAGANEQFF.

This chain connects TRBV29-1 to TRBJ2-3, with 8 bases matching TRBD2. The CDR3 covers 17 residues. The germline CDR1 and CDR2 sequences are SQVTM and ANQGSEA. J gave up 2 bases and V 4 bases, and 14 bases lay outside the gene matches. CDR3 DNA sequence: TGCAGCGTTGTGGACCCGGGGGGGAGCCGTAACACAGATACGCAGTATTTT. This encodes CSVVDPGGSRNTDTQYF.

J is TRBJ2-3 and V is TRBV7-9, with 8 bases aligning to TRBD2. J gave up 4 bases and V 8 bases, and 17 bases lay outside the gene matches. Germline V gene data show CDR1 as SEHNR and CDR2 as FQNEAQ (reference sequence). The CDR3 totals 17 residues. The CDR3 loop is CASSLGRLAGGADTQYF. The DNA of the CDR3 is TGTGCCAGCTCCCTCGGGCGCCTCGCGGGGGGCGCAGATACGCAGTATTTT.

The V call is TRBV10-3, the J call TRBJ1-2; D ambiguous. Trimming pared 0 bases from V and 0 bases from J, leaving 11 bases between. Germline CDR1 reads ENHRY; CDR2 reads SYGVKD. CDR3 length: 16 amino acids. The CDR3 DNA reads as TGTGCCATCAGTGAGTCGGGAGGATCTACTAACTATGGCTACACCTTC. It codes for CAISESGGSTNYGYTF.

The V gene is TRBV30, the J gene TRBJ2-2; weak D call: TRBD1 (6 bases). Trimming removed 5 bases from V and 0 bases from J, with 13 bases in between. Germline V CDR1 and CDR2: GTSNPN, SVGIG (reference sequence). CDR3 size: 15 residues. CDR3 nucleotide sequence: TGTGCCTGGGGCCAGGGGAACGCGAACACCGGGGAGCTGTTTTTT. Residues: CAWGQGNANTGELFF.

The chain's CDR3 is CASSNNEQFF. The DNA of the CDR3 is TGTGCCAGCTCTAACAATGAGCAGTTCTTC. The rearrangement links TRBV2 to TRBJ2-1; unclear D gene. Germline CDR1 and CDR2: SNHLY and FYNNEI. There are 10 residues in the CDR3. Trimming took off 8 bases at V and 5 bases at J, with 4 bases between the two ends.

The genes are TRBV6-5 and TRBJ2-3; 8 nucleotides line up with TRBD2. Per the germline V gene, CDR1 is MNHEY and CDR2 is SVGAGI. This CDR3 has 15 residues. V shed 6 bases and J 2 bases; nucleotides not matched to a gene: 7. The DNA of the CDR3 is TGTGCCAGCAGCGGGACTAGTCCGATCACAGATACGCAGTATTTT. Amino acid sequence: CASSGTSPITDTQYF.

A few counts support this clone. This chain uses TRBV24-1 with TRBJ2-1; D is undetermined. The V end was cut by 5 bases, the J end by 9 bases, with 7 bases between. The CDR3 is 11 residues long. In germline, CDR1 is KGHDR, CDR2 SFDVKD. The CDR3 spells CATSGGFEQFF. The CDR3 DNA is TGTGCCACCAGTGGTGGCTTTGAGCAGTTCTTC.

This chain uses TRBV19 with TRBJ2-1, with 8 bases that match TRBD2. The CDR3 is made up of 13 amino acids. V lost 6 bases and J lost 4; bases outside the gene matches: 2. Germline values: CDR1 LNHDA, CDR2 SQIVND (reference sequence). CDR3 residues: CASRLAGYNEQFF. CDR3 sequence (DNA): TGTGCCAGTAGGCTAGCGGGTTACAATGAGCAGTTCTTC.

The table lists this clone with a few counts. The chain combines TRBV14 with TRBJ2-7, with 10 bases fitting TRBD2. After removal of 1 base from V and 12 bases from J, the junction contained 9 bases not matched to a gene. Germline CDR1 SGHDN, CDR2 FVKESK. This CDR3 contains 14 residues. CDR3 DNA: TGTGCCAGCAGCCAAGGCCCAGCGGGAGGGAGCTTGTACTTC. This encodes CASSQGPAGGSLYF.

This clone came up once. J is TRBJ2-7 and V is TRBV5-8; 8 bases are shared with TRBD1. CDR1 and CDR2 (germline): SGHTS, YDEGEE. The CDR3 is 14 residues long. V shed 4 bases, J shed 2 bases, and the junction held 5 bases outside the gene matches. The CDR3 DNA sequence: TGTGCCAGCAGCCCGGACAGGGCCGCCTACGAGCAGTACTTC. This sequence encodes CASSPDRAAYEQYF.

CDR3 region: CASSLSGASGYWGEQYF. CDR3 coding DNA: TGTGCCAGCAGTTTATCGGGGGCTAGCGGGTATTGGGGCGAGCAGTACTTC. The gene calls are TRBV27 and TRBJ2-7, with TRBD2 identical over 8 bases. This CDR3 region has 17 residues. Germline trimming cut 0 bases from V and 6 bases from J; bases unmatched to any gene: 13. Germline-derived CDR1 and CDR2 are MNHEY and SMNVEV (reference sequence).

V is TRBV6-5 and J is TRBJ1-3, with 7 bases that match TRBD1. The CDR3 contains 15 residues. With V trimmed by 0 bases and J by 3 bases, 2 bases remained unmatched. Looked up from germline, CDR1 is MNHEY and CDR2 is SVGAGI. The CDR3 here is CASSYSTGFGNTIYF. The DNA of the CDR3 is TGTGCCAGCAGTTACTCGACAGGGTTTGGAAACACCATATATTTT.

CDR3 DNA: TGTGCCAGCAGCCCCCGTCAGATAGACAGGGGCCATGGCTACACCTTC. Translating it yields CASSPRQIDRGHGYTF. The chain has TRBV11-2 and TRBJ1-2, with TRBD1 matching 8 bases. Trimming took 5 bases from V and 6 from J; bases not matched to a gene: 14. The CDR3 is made up of 16 amino acids. CDR1 is SGHAT, CDR2 FQNNGV, per germline.

The rearrangement joins TRBV14 to TRBJ2-7, with 10 positions matching TRBD2. Germline assignment: CDR1 SGHDN and CDR2 FVKESK. With 3 bases clipped from V and 3 bases from J, the junction kept 5 bases outside the gene matches. This CDR3 is 15 amino acids long. The CDR3 nucleotides are TGTGCCAGCAGCCACAAAGCGGGAGGGCTCTACGAGCAGTACTTC. It yields the protein CASSHKAGGLYEQYF.

The chain has TRBV19 and TRBJ1-2; D is possibly TRBD1 (6 bases). Trimming left V 11 bases short and J 7 bases short, with 14 bases between. The V gene's germline CDR1 is LNHDA and CDR2 SQIVND (reference sequence). The CDR3 loop spans 11 amino acids. The CDR3 nucleotides read TGTGCCGCCGATACAGGGTTTGGCTACACCTTC. Amino acid sequence: CAADTGFGYTF.

This chain connects TRBV11-2 to TRBJ2-7; 16 nucleotides agree with TRBD2. The germline CDR1 and CDR2 sequences are SGHAT and FQNNGV. V lost 2 bases, J lost 2 bases, and 6 bases stayed unmatched. The CDR3 loop spans 18 amino acids. CDR3 amino acids: CASSLWGLAGGPAYEQYF. CDR3 nucleotide sequence: TGTGCCAGCAGCTTATGGGGACTAGCGGGAGGGCCCGCCTACGAGCAGTACTTC.

The rearrangement joins TRBV2 to TRBJ1-5; D is perhaps TRBD1 (6 bases). The germline V and J ends were trimmed by 6 bases and 5 bases, with 11 bases remaining between them. The CDR3 is 13 residues long. CDR1 SNHLY and CDR2 FYNNEI come from the germline V gene. The CDR3 bases are TGTGCCAGCAGCCAAACAGGGTATCAGCCCCAGCATTTT. Its translation is CASSQTGYQPQHF.

The chain uses TRBV7-9 and TRBJ1-1; D is perhaps TRBD1 (5 bases). CDR1 SEHNR and CDR2 FQNEAQ come from the germline V gene (reference sequence). The germline V and J ends were trimmed by 0 bases and 5 bases, with 13 bases remaining between them. CDR3 length: 15 residues. CDR3 amino acids: CASSLAEAGGTEAFF. DNA of the CDR3: TGTGCCAGCAGCTTAGCGGAGGCTGGGGGGACTGAAGCTTTCTTT.